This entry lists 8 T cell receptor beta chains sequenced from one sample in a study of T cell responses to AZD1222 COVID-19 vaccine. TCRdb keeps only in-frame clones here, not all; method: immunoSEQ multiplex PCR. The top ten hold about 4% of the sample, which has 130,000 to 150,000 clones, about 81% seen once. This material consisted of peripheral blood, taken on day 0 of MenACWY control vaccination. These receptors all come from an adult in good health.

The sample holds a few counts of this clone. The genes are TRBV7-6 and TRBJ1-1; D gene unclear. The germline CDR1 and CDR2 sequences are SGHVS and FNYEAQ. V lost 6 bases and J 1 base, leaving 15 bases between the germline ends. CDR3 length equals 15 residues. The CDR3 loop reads CASSPSPQRNTEAFF. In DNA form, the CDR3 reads TGTGCCAGCAGTCCTTCTCCACAACGGAACACTGAAGCTTTCTTT.

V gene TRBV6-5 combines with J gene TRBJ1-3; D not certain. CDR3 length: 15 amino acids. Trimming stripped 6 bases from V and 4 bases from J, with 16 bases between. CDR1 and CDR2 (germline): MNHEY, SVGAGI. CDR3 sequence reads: CASRAAGGKGNTIYF. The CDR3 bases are TGTGCCAGCAGGGCCGCCGGAGGGAAAGGAAACACCATATATTTT.

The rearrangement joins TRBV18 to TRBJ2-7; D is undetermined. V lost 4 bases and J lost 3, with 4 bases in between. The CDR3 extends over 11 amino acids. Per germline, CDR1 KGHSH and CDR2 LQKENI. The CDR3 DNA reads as TGTGCCAGCTCACTGGGCTACGAGCAGTACTTC. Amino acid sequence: CASSLGYEQYF.

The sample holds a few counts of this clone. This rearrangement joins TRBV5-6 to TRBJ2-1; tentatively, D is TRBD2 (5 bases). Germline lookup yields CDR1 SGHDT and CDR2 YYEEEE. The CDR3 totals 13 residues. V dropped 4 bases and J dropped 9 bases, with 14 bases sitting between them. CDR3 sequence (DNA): TGTGCCAGCAGCATGACTATTGTTGGTGAGCAGTTCTTC. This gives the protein CASSMTIVGEQFF.

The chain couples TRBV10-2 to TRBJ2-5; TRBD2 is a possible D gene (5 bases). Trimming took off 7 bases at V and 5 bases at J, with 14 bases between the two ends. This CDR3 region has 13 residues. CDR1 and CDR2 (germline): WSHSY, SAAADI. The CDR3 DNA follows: TGCGCCAGCACGGGAACTAGTCGGGAGACCCAGTACTTC. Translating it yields CASTGTSRETQYF.

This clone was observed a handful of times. The CDR3 region is CASSLVPGEQFF. CDR3 nucleotides: TGTGCCAGCAGCTTAGTCCCTGGTGAGCAGTTCTTC. The chain carries TRBV11-2 and TRBJ2-1; D gene uncertain. Germline V lookup: CDR1 SGHAT, CDR2 FQNNGV. The CDR3 contains 12 residues. The ends were cut back, 1 base at V and 9 bases at J, with 7 bases in the middle.

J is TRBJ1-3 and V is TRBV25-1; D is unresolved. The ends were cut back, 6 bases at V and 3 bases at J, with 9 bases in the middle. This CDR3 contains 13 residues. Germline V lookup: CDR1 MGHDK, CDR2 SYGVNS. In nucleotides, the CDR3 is TGTGCCAGCAGCCCAAACGTTGGAAACACCATATATTTT. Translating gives CASSPNVGNTIYF.

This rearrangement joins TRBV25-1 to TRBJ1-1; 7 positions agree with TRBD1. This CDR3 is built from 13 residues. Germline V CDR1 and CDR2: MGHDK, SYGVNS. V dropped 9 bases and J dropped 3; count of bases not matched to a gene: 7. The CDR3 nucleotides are TGTGCCAGTAGGGGACAGACGTACACTGAAGCTTTCTTT. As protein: CASRGQTYTEAFF.